Below are 28 T cell receptor beta chains sequenced from a single sample in a study of blood T cell repertoires in COVID-19. The protocol was immunoSEQ multiplex PCR, while the TCRdb copy is restricted to in-frame clones and leaves out a portion. The table includes a few hundred thousand clones, around nine tenths detected once. The specimen was PBMCs or T cells enriched from blood (not recorded which). Every receptor here comes from a young woman who had been exposed to COVID-19.

This clone occurred a few times. The DNA of the CDR3 is TGTGCCATCAGTCGACAGGGGGCTGGCACTGAAGCTTTCTTT. This codes for CAISRQGAGTEAFF. V gene TRBV10-3 combines with J gene TRBJ1-1, with 10 bases lining up with TRBD1. Per germline, CDR1 ENHRY and CDR2 SYGVKD. This CDR3 spans 14 amino acids. J was trimmed by 4 bases and V by 5 bases; bases with no gene match: 4.

V is TRBV7-6 and J is TRBJ2-2; 8 bases map to TRBD1. Germline loops: CDR1 SGHVS, CDR2 FNYEAQ. The CDR3 runs to 16 residues. The V gene end was trimmed by 1 base and the J gene end by 2 bases; junction bases not matched to a gene: 3. CDR3 sequence reads: CASSLGQGPNTGELFF. Here the CDR3 DNA reads TGTGCCAGCAGCTTAGGACAGGGGCCAAACACCGGGGAGCTGTTTTTT.

The CDR3 nucleotides read TGTGCCAGCAGTCCCCTACCTGGGAGCTATGGCTACACCTTC. This translates into CASSPLPGSYGYTF. This rearrangement joins TRBV28 to TRBJ1-2; unclear D gene. The ends were cut back, 5 bases at V and 4 bases at J, with 14 bases in the middle. The CDR3 loop spans 14 amino acids. Germline CDR1 MDHEN, CDR2 SYDVKM.

The chain links TRBV5-6 to TRBJ2-1, with 8 bases matching TRBD1. Germline loops: CDR1 SGHDT, CDR2 YYEEEE. CDR3 length equals 14 residues. V gave up 3 bases and J gave up 7 bases; unmatched junction bases: 6. CDR3 sequence: CASSSDRGRNEQFF. CDR3 in DNA: TGTGCCAGCAGCTCAGACAGGGGAAGGAATGAGCAGTTCTTC.

This chain uses TRBV10-1 with TRBJ2-3; 11 bases match TRBD2. V shed 6 bases and J 2 bases; nucleotides not matched to a gene: 4. The CDR3 loop spans 15 amino acids. CDR1 and CDR2 from the germline V gene are WNHNN and SYGVQD (reference sequence). CDR3 sequence reads: CASRELAGDTDTQYF. The CDR3 DNA sequence: TGCGCCAGCAGGGAACTAGCGGGGGACACAGATACGCAGTATTTT.

The chain is built from TRBV27 and TRBJ2-7; a weak D match, TRBD1 (5 bases). With 0 bases removed from V and 2 bases from J, the gap between germline ends came to 20 bases. CDR1 is MNHEY and CDR2 is SMNVEV in the germline V gene (reference sequence). This CDR3 has 18 amino acids. In nucleotides, the CDR3 is TGTGCCAGCAGTTTATCGTTGCCACGGGCAGGGCAGACCTACGAGCAGTACTTC. This codes for CASSLSLPRAGQTYEQYF.

As to this clone: A read error may account for a junction end that differs from germline. The chain couples TRBV6-5 to TRBJ2-7; 7 bases align to TRBD1. Germline CDR1 MNHEY, CDR2 SVGAGI. This CDR3 is built from 14 residues. Here the CDR3 reads CASSNSGTAYEQYF. DNA of the CDR3: TGTGCCAGCAGTAACTCCGGGACAGCTTACGAGCAGTACTTC.

The chain combines TRBV2 with TRBJ2-5, with 8 bases identical to TRBD2. The CDR3 is 15 residues long. Germline CDR1 and CDR2: SNHLY and FYNNEI. Trimming removed 3 bases from V and 5 bases from J; junction bases left unmatched: 8. The CDR3 nucleotides read TGTGCCAGCAGTGACTTGGGACTAGTGGGGGAGACCCAGTACTTC. It translates to CASSDLGLVGETQYF.

The chain has TRBV19 and TRBJ2-5, with D hard to call. V was clipped by 6 bases and J by 1 base, with 12 bases between them. The CDR3 loop spans 14 amino acids. CDR1 and CDR2 from the germline V gene are LNHDA and SQIVND (reference sequence). Here the CDR3 reads CASRPWAAQETQYF. For the CDR3, the DNA is TGTGCCAGTAGACCCTGGGCAGCCCAAGAGACCCAGTACTTC.

The chain recombines TRBV4-3 with TRBJ1-2, with 8 bases identical to TRBD1. CDR1 and CDR2 from the germline V gene are LGHNA and YSLEER. The V and J ends lost 0 bases and 6 bases, in that order; junction bases with no gene match: 6. The CDR3 contains 15 residues. For the CDR3, the DNA is TGCGCCAGCAGCCAAGATGGGAGGACAGGGAATGGCTACACCTTC. It translates to CASSQDGRTGNGYTF.

The rearrangement uses TRBV7-2 and TRBJ1-1; D unclear. V gave up 2 bases and J gave up 1 base, with 8 bases separating them. CDR1 and CDR2 (germline): SGHTA, FQGNSA. The CDR3 has 14 residues. The CDR3 sequence: CASSLSFRNTEAFF. CDR3 DNA: TGTGCCAGCAGCTTATCGTTCAGGAACACTGAAGCTTTCTTT. Full variable domain (remainder filled in from reference TRBV7-2 and TRBJ1-1): GAGVSQSPSNKVTEKGKDVELRCDPISGHTALYWYRQSLGQGLEFLIYFQGNSAPDKSGLPSDRFSAERTGGSVSTLTIQRTQQEDSAVYLCASSLSFRNTEAFFGQGTRLTVV.

V is TRBV6-6 and J is TRBJ2-7; 9 bases are a match to TRBD1. From germline, CDR1 is MNHNY and CDR2 SVGAGI (reference sequence). The CDR3 totals 14 residues. V gave up 6 bases and J gave up 6 bases; unmatched junction bases: 9. The CDR3 DNA sequence: TGTGCCAGCAGCGTCTTTCGGACAGGGGTCGAGCAGTACTTC. Its translation: CASSVFRTGVEQYF.

V is TRBV5-1 and J is TRBJ2-1; 12 bases line up with TRBD2. Per germline, CDR1 SGHRS and CDR2 YFSETQ. The CDR3 runs 15 residues. V lost 2 bases to trimming and J lost 4 bases; unmatched junction nucleotides: 1. The CDR3 region is CASSFTSGGYNEQFF. The CDR3 region has the DNA TGCGCCAGCAGCTTTACTAGCGGGGGGTACAATGAGCAGTTCTTC.

The sample holds a few counts of this clone. The chain uses TRBV7-2 and TRBJ2-2; D perhaps matches TRBD1 (5 bases). Germline CDR1 and CDR2: SGHTA and FQGNSA. Trimming removed 5 bases from V and 5 bases from J, with 15 bases in between. This CDR3 is built from 15 residues. In DNA form, the CDR3 reads TGTGCCAGCAGCACCTCAGGGATGATAACCGGGGAGCTGTTTTTT. Protein product: CASSTSGMITGELFF.

The chain employs TRBV5-1 and TRBJ1-2; D is unclear. Germline V CDR1 and CDR2: SGHRS, YFSETQ. Trimming stripped 1 base from V and 7 bases from J, with 8 bases between. This CDR3 is built from 12 residues. CDR3 bases: TGCGCCAGCAGCTTGAGTTTTAGTGGCTACACCTTC. This sequence encodes CASSLSFSGYTF.

For the CDR3, the DNA is TGTGCCAGCAGTTACTCTGGGACAGAGAATGAAAAACTGTTTTTT. It specifies CASSYSGTENEKLFF. The chain has TRBV6-5 and TRBJ1-4, with 7 bases that match TRBD1. The trim removed 0 bases at V and 5 bases at J, leaving 3 bases unmatched. This CDR3 has 15 amino acids. In germline, CDR1 is MNHEY, CDR2 SVGAGI.

V usage is TRBV9 and J usage is TRBJ2-1, with 9 bases that match TRBD1. This CDR3 is 16 amino acids long. The ends lost 3 bases at V and 1 base at J; junction bases unmatched: 5. CDR1 is SGDLS, CDR2 YYNGEE, per germline. This CDR3 reads CASSDYRGLSYNEQFF. In DNA form, the CDR3 reads TGTGCCAGCAGCGACTACAGGGGGCTTTCCTACAATGAGCAGTTCTTC.

Points on this clone: The same CDR3 also results from other DNA sequences found in this sample. The chain uses TRBV28 and TRBJ2-7; TRBD1 aligns across 7 bases. CDR3 size: 15 residues. Germline CDR1 and CDR2: MDHEN and SYDVKM. Germline trimming cut 1 base from V and 3 bases from J; bases unmatched to any gene: 6. CDR3 residues: CASSLYGTASYEQYF. The DNA of the CDR3 is TGTGCCAGCAGTTTATACGGGACAGCAAGCTACGAGCAGTACTTC.

The chain links TRBV27 to TRBJ1-1; 7 nucleotides line up with TRBD1. This CDR3 region has 15 residues. J gave up 2 bases and V 4 bases, and 7 bases lay outside the gene matches. Germline CDR1 reads MNHEY; CDR2 reads SMNVEV (reference sequence). CDR3 sequence: CASSSWTGVNTEAFF. As DNA, the CDR3 is TGTGCCAGCAGTTCTTGGACAGGAGTTAACACTGAAGCTTTCTTT.

The chain carries TRBV7-6 and TRBJ2-1; possible D gene TRBD2, 6 bases. The CDR3 sequence is 15 residues long. V lost 2 bases and J 10 bases, leaving 18 bases between the germline ends. CDR1 SGHVS and CDR2 FNYEAQ come from the germline V gene. CDR3 in amino acids: CASSLPGGTPGEQFF. In nucleotides, the CDR3 is TGTGCCAGCAGCTTACCCGGAGGGACTCCTGGAGAGCAGTTCTTC.

This rearrangement joins TRBV2 to TRBJ1-2, with 8 nucleotides matching TRBD1. CDR1 and CDR2 from the germline V gene are SNHLY and FYNNEI. The CDR3 has 13 amino acids. Losses at the gene ends were 6 bases for V and 4 bases for J; bases not matched to a gene: 4. This CDR3 is CASSPQGAYGYTF. The CDR3 nucleotides read TGTGCCAGCAGCCCCCAGGGGGCCTATGGCTACACCTTC.

In its sample, this clone was seen once. The CDR3 nucleotides read TGTGCCAGCAGCCAAGATATGGGCTACTCCTACGAGCAGTACTTC. This gives the protein CASSQDMGYSYEQYF. This sequence joins TRBV14 and TRBJ2-7; no reliable D call. The CDR3 covers 15 residues. Deletions cut 0 bases from V and 0 bases from J, with 9 bases between. CDR1 and CDR2 from the germline V gene are SGHDN and FVKESK.

This clone came up once. V and J are TRBV4-1 and TRBJ2-1; D may be TRBD1 (5 bases). V was pared by 2 bases and J by 10 bases, with 6 bases between. Germline assignment: CDR1 MGHRA and CDR2 YSYEKL. The CDR3 is 11 residues long. CDR3 amino acids: CASSQSGEQFF. The CDR3 DNA is TGCGCCAGCAGCCAATCAGGGGAGCAGTTCTTC.

The chain joins TRBV5-1 to TRBJ1-4; perhaps TRBD1 as D (6 bases). V lost 8 bases to trimming and J lost 5 bases, with 13 bases between them. Germline V gene lookup returns CDR1 SGHRS and CDR2 YFSETQ. This CDR3 comprises 13 residues. DNA for the CDR3: TGCGCCAGTACGGACAGTAACAATGAAAAACTGTTTTTT. Translation: CASTDSNNEKLFF.

The V call is TRBV30, the J call TRBJ1-5; D gene ambiguous. The ends were cut back, 1 base at V and 2 bases at J, with 18 bases in the middle. This CDR3 spans 17 amino acids. Germline V gene lookup returns CDR1 GTSNPN and CDR2 SVGIG (reference sequence). The CDR3 region has the DNA TGTGCCTGGAGTGAGGTAGGAGGGCTCCTTGGCAATCAGCCCCAGCATTTT. It specifies CAWSEVGGLLGNQPQHF.

The gene calls are TRBV13 and TRBJ1-1; D is unresolved. V gave up 3 bases and J gave up 6 bases, with 11 bases separating them. The CDR3 is 13 residues long. Germline CDR1 and CDR2: PRHDT and FYEKMQ (reference sequence). Here the CDR3 DNA reads TGTGCCAGCAGCTTGGGGAGAGGCTCTGAAGCTTTCTTT. Its protein is CASSLGRGSEAFF.

This chain links TRBV6-5 with TRBJ1-2; TRBD1 matches at 7 bases. CDR1 is MNHEY, CDR2 SVGAGI, per germline. V was clipped by 6 bases and J by 2 bases; unmatched bases: 9. The CDR3 is 15 amino acids. The DNA for the CDR3 is TGTGCCAGCAGAGCAAGACAGGGTGAAAACTATGGCTACACCTTC. It codes for CASRARQGENYGYTF.

This sequence joins TRBV3-1 (or the pseudogene TRBV3-2) and TRBJ2-5; TRBD2 matches at 8 bases. The germline V gene encodes CDR1 LGHDT and CDR2 YNNKEL (reference sequence). This CDR3 spans 14 amino acids. V was pared by 8 bases and J by 5 bases, with 10 bases of the junction left unmatched. CDR3 bases: TGTGCCAGCGGGCTGGCGGGAGGACTCGAGACCCAGTACTTC. Encoded protein: CASGLAGGLETQYF.